What follows is one T cell receptor beta chain and its context. This CDR3 region has 15 residues. Trimming cost V 6 bases and J 5 bases; bases outside gene matches: 4. Germline lookup yields CDR1 MDHEN and CDR2 SYDVKM. Clones were read by immunoSEQ multiplex PCR, and TCRdb kept only the in-frame ones, dropping some. In the table there are fewer than 350,000 clones, roughly 89% of which are singletons. The sample originates from a study of blood T cell repertoires in COVID-19. Study-level information: From the United States, Italy and Spain came samples of acute and convalescent COVID-19.

The TCR comes from a young man with COVID-19, enrolled during active disease. Sequencing used peripheral blood. This chain uses TRBV28 with TRBJ2-2; TRBD2 matches at 12 bases. The CDR3 region is CASRTLAGGTGELFF. As DNA, the CDR3 is TGTGCCAGCAGAACCCTAGCGGGAGGGACCGGGGAGCTGTTTTTT.